Sequencing of this T cell receptor beta chain was carried out in a study of blood T cells in healthy people across ages. This clonotype appeared a few times. Its specificity is not known. Notes on the study in general: Higher diversity, along with more naive CD4+ cells, distinguished long-lived donors from aged donors.

Then a second PCR, running about 6 to 11 cycles, was carried out with a sample-barcoded 5' primer and a J-beta primer mix. Each CDR3 protein gets one entry after TCRdb re-called the 5' RACE reads with MiXCR. The sample lists fewer than 2 million distinct CDR3 sequences, about two fifths occurring once. Losses at the gene ends were 2 bases for V and 6 bases for J; bases not matched to a gene: 6. The V gene's germline CDR1 is LGHNA and CDR2 YNFKEQ. The CDR3 has 15 residues. The chain carries TRBV4-2 and TRBJ2-3, with 9 bases fitting TRBD2. The sequencing sample was made of blood. This receptor was obtained from a human donor in good health. In nucleotides, the CDR3 is TGTGCCAGCAGCCAACGGCGGGGGGGCCGGGATACGCAGTATTTT. This translates into CASSQRRGGRDTQYF.